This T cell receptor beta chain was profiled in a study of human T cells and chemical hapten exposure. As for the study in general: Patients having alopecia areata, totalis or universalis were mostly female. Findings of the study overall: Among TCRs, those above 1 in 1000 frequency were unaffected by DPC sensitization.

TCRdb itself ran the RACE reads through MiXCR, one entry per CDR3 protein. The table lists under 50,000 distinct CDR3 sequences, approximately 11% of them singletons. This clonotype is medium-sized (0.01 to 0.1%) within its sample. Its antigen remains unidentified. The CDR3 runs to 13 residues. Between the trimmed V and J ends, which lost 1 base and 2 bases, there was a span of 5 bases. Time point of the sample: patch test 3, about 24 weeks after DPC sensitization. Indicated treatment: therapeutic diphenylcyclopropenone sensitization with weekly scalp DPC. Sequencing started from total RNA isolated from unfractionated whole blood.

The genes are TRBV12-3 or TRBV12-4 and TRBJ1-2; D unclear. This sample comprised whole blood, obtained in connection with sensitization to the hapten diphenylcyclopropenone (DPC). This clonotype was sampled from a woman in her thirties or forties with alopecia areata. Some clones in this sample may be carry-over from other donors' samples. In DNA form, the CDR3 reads TGTGCCAGCAGTTTAGGGGGAAACTATGGCTACACCTTC. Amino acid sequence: CASSLGGNYGYTF.